The T cell receptor (beta chain) under discussion was sequenced for a study of T cells in Graves' hyperthyroidism and ophthalmopathy. Amplification of TCR beta CDR3 regions was performed using RNA transcripts as template. A first-round RT-PCR of the TCR CDR3 used the HTBI primer set. TCRdb reprocessed the multiplex PCR reads with MiXCR, giving one entry per CDR3 protein. The data contain fewer than 900,000 distinct CDR3 sequences, about 15% of them singletons. Between the trimmed V and J ends, which lost 3 bases and 8 bases, there was a span of 11 bases. This CDR3 comprises 13 residues. CDR1 and CDR2 from the germline V gene are LNHDA and SQIVND (reference sequence).

The V gene is TRBV19, the J gene TRBJ2-1; D uncertain. The sequenced sample consisted of blood. The sequence was obtained from a man aged 18-30 years with Graves' hyperthyroidism. CDR3 amino acids: CASSMSPRDEQFF. CDR3 coding DNA: TGTGCCAGTAGTATGAGCCCCCGTGATGAGCAGTTCTTC.